These 15 T cell receptor beta chains came from one sample sequenced in a study of T cells after yellow fever vaccination. Via MiXCR, TCRdb re-called the 5' RACE reads, giving one row per CDR3 protein. The table shows 300,000 to 350,000 distinct CDR3 sequences, with approximately 4% occurring only once. Sequencing was performed on PBMCs, taken 15 days after the yellow fever booster vaccination. These receptors originate from a young man who received the YFV17D yellow fever vaccine.

V usage is TRBV29-1 and J usage is TRBJ2-3, with D possibly TRBD2 on 6 matching bases. This CDR3 comprises 15 residues. Trimming removed 7 bases from V and 2 bases from J, with 19 bases in between. CDR1 SQVTM and CDR2 ANQGSEA come from the germline V gene. CDR3 nucleotides: TGCAGCGCTGACTTCCTAGCGAGCTCCACAGATACGCAGTATTTT. Its protein is CSADFLASSTDTQYF.

This clonotype showed up just a few times. The rearrangement joins TRBV29-1 to TRBJ2-5, with 7 bases aligning to TRBD2. From germline, CDR1 is SQVTM and CDR2 ANQGSEA. V trimming: 5 bases; J trimming: 5 bases; junction bases outside the gene matches: 5. The CDR3 has 12 amino acids. This chain's CDR3 is CSVWGGAETQYF. Here the CDR3 DNA reads TGCAGCGTTTGGGGGGGAGCGGAGACCCAGTACTTC.

This clonotype has a handful of counts. This chain links TRBV14 with TRBJ1-6, with D tentatively TRBD1 (5 bases). Trimming took off 1 base at V and 4 bases at J, with 11 bases between the two ends. This CDR3 region has 16 residues. CDR1 is SGHDN, CDR2 FVKESK, per germline. CDR3 bases: TGTGCCAGCAGCCAAGGGTCTAGGGGTTATAATTCACCCCTCCACTTT. Its protein is CASSQGSRGYNSPLHF.

This clonotype has more than one count but fewer than ten. V is TRBV2 and J is TRBJ2-7; tentatively, D is TRBD1 (6 bases). V was cut by 4 bases and J by 6 bases, with 16 bases left in between. The CDR3 is made up of 14 amino acids. The germline V gene encodes CDR1 SNHLY and CDR2 FYNNEI. CDR3 protein: CASSVQGGSSEQYV. CDR3 bases: TGTGCCAGCAGTGTACAGGGTGGCTCATCCGAGCAGTACGTC.

This clonotype has a handful of counts. V is TRBV7-2 and J is TRBJ2-3; the match to TRBD2 covers 10 bases. In germline, CDR1 is SGHTA, CDR2 FQGNSA. The CDR3 runs 16 residues. The junction had 6 bases not matched to a gene; V was cut back by 6 bases and J by 0 bases. CDR3 amino acids: CASRRAGGLSTDTQYF. Here the CDR3 DNA reads TGTGCCAGCAGACGAGCGGGGGGGCTAAGCACAGATACGCAGTATTTT.

This clonotype was seen many times. CDR3 DNA sequence: TGTGCCAGCAGCTTAACGGGCCTCGGTGAGCAGTTCTTC. Translated: CASSLTGLGEQFF. The chain carries TRBV7-3 and TRBJ2-1; no definite D call. Trimming cost V 0 bases and J 9 bases, with 9 bases left between them. Germline V gene lookup returns CDR1 SGHTA and CDR2 FQGTGA. The CDR3 extends over 13 amino acids. Variable domain in full (rest from reference TRBV7-3 and TRBJ2-1): GAGVSQTPSNKVTEKGKYVELRCDPISGHTALYWYRQSLGQGPEFLIYFQGTGAADDSGLPNDRFFAVRPEGSVSTLKIQRTERGDSAVYLCASSLTGLGEQFFGPGTRLTVL.

V and J are TRBV25-1 and TRBJ2-1; TRBD1 aligns across 8 bases. The length of the CDR3 is 15 residues. Germline CDR1 MGHDK, CDR2 SYGVNS. V shed 6 bases and J 4 bases; nucleotides not matched to a gene: 8. The CDR3 loop reads CASSQGQGPYNEQFF. CDR3 coding DNA: TGTGCCAGCAGCCAAGGACAGGGCCCATACAATGAGCAGTTCTTC.

The chain is built from TRBV5-1 and TRBJ2-4, with D perhaps TRBD1 (6 bases). Trimming stripped 5 bases from V and 1 base from J, with 10 bases between. CDR1 is SGHRS and CDR2 is YFSETQ in the germline V gene. The CDR3 runs 14 residues. In DNA form, the CDR3 reads TGCGCCAGCAGGCAGGGGAGTGCCAAAAACATTCAGTACTTC. Its protein is CASRQGSAKNIQYF.

J is TRBJ1-5 and V is TRBV27; TRBD1 matches 9 bases. CDR3 size: 16 residues. Trimming removed 5 bases from V and 4 bases from J; junction bases left unmatched: 9. CDR1 and CDR2 (germline): MNHEY, SMNVEV (reference sequence). The DNA of the CDR3 is TGTGCCAGCAGTGATAACACGGGACAGGGTAATCAGCCCCAGCATTTT. It specifies CASSDNTGQGNQPQHF.

This clonotype has a handful of counts. V is TRBV5-1 and J is TRBJ2-1; 7 bases match TRBD2. The J segment lost 5 bases and the V segment lost 0 bases, leaving 8 bases of the junction unmatched. The CDR3 is made up of 16 amino acids. Per the germline V gene, CDR1 is SGHRS and CDR2 is YFSETQ. The CDR3 protein is CASSLGLAATNNEQFF. CDR3 nucleotide sequence: TGCGCCAGCAGCTTGGGACTAGCCGCGACTAACAATGAGCAGTTCTTC.

This clonotype was recorded at least ten times. Mismatch with germline at one junction end may stem from a read error. This rearrangement joins TRBV27 to TRBJ1-6, with TRBD1 as a possible D gene (6 bases). This CDR3 is 15 amino acids long. Germline loops: CDR1 MNHEY, CDR2 SMNVEV (reference sequence). CDR3 sequence: CASRLATGPGSPLHF. The CDR3, as DNA: TGTGCCAGCCGTTTAGCTACAGGGCCGGGATCACCCCTCCACTTT.

This clonotype was detected many times. The chain couples TRBV7-8 to TRBJ1-1, with D hard to call. Trimming stripped 4 bases from V and 1 base from J, with 10 bases between. The length of the CDR3 is 14 residues. The germline CDR1 and CDR2 sequences are SGHVS and FQNEAQ. CDR3 sequence reads: CASSSWGGNTEAFF. The DNA of the CDR3 is TGTGCCAGCAGCTCGTGGGGTGGGAACACTGAAGCTTTCTTT.

This clonotype was counted between two and nine times. The chain has TRBV4-3 and TRBJ1-5; TRBD1 might be the D (6 bases). The CDR3 is 17 amino acids. The germline gives CDR1 LGHNA, CDR2 YSLEER. V lost 0 bases and J 2 bases, leaving 14 bases between the germline ends. The CDR3 reads CASSQDLQGMGNQPQHF. CDR3 nucleotides: TGCGCCAGCAGCCAAGATCTTCAGGGGATGGGCAATCAGCCCCAGCATTTT.

The J gene is TRBJ2-3, the V gene TRBV5-6; tentative D call: TRBD1 (5 bases). Trimming took off 2 bases at V and 4 bases at J, with 14 bases between the two ends. CDR1 and CDR2 from the germline V gene are SGHDT and YYEEEE. The CDR3 consists of 15 residues. CDR3 sequence: CASSFREGLPDTQYF. In nucleotides, the CDR3 is TGTGCCAGCAGCTTCAGGGAAGGGTTGCCAGATACGCAGTATTTT.

This clonotype was recorded a few times. The chain links TRBV2 to TRBJ2-1, with 10 bases lining up with TRBD2. V dropped 3 bases and J dropped 8; count of bases not matched to a gene: 4. Germline CDR1 reads SNHLY; CDR2 reads FYNNEI. CDR3 length: 14 residues. As DNA, the CDR3 is TGTGCCAGCAGTGACCCACTAGCGGGGTATGAGCAGTTCTTC. Translation gives CASSDPLAGYEQFF.